This entry is about one TCR beta chain. This clone was found a few times. What this receptor recognizes is not known. The junction does not match germline at one end; this may be a read error. Other DNA sequences from this sample encode an identical CDR3 as well. This entry is derived from a study of blood T cell repertoires in COVID-19 (dated by TCRdb to about 2020). With respect to the entire study: Samples from collaborators originated in the United States, Italy and Spain and spanned both the acute and convalescent phases of COVID-19. The material from the prospective study consisted of cDNA or gDNA derived from T cells, B-cell-depleted T cells, or PBMCs. The dataset comprised deeply sampled blood TCRbeta repertoires from subjects exposed to, actively infected with, or recovered from COVID-19. The repertoires were released in a freely available public database meant as a resource for research on the immune response to SARS-CoV-2. The samples were drawn from the first 160 participants of the ongoing ImmuneRACE study and from some 1,300 subjects provided by 6 global collaborators. The sample metadata nearly always contained a de-identified subject ID, COVID-19 status, age in years and sex. HLA class I and class II types, where available, came from metadata supplied by the sample provider rather than from assay-based typing. The investigation overall reported the following: How much clinical and demographic metadata was included differed by source and by participant, and the metadata was provided uncurated.

CDR1 and CDR2 are read off the germline V gene as MDHEN and SYDVKM. The CDR3 runs 15 amino acids, cysteine and phenylalanine included. The only DNA kept is the CDR3, 45 bases in frame from the first base. The collaborating institutions used their own protocols to collect whole blood in K2EDTA tubes. Collaborator samples were shipped for TCRbeta analysis as frozen whole blood, isolated PBMCs, or DNA extracted from either sample type. TCRbeta CDR3 regions were amplified from genomic DNA using the immunoSEQ Assay, a bias-controlled multiplex PCR. From the authors' description of their analysis: Within the assay, amplification of reference gene primers was used to estimate how many nucleated cells each sample contained. To quantify the absolute abundance of each unique TCRbeta CDR3 rearrangement, sequence reads were collapsed and filtered. For each sample, productive Simpson clonality was calculated by taking the square root of Simpson's diversity index across productive rearrangements. TCRdb limited this immuneACCESS table to in-frame rearrangements with V and J called. A share of clones is missing; checked studies link under half to unresolved V genes, and the rest is unexplained. That table is the source of V, J and clone size, and D and trimming were worked out from the DNA. Across this sample there are about 26,000 clones, with approximately 81% seen only once. Clones ranked in the top ten supply 50% to 65% of the sample.

The rearrangement joined TRBV28 to TRBJ2-7; the D gene is perhaps TRBD2, on 9 matching bases. The sequenced sample was peripheral blood. This clonotype was obtained from a man in his forties or fifties with active or convalescent COVID-19. At the DNA level, the sequence is TGTGCCCGCAGGGGGCGGGGGGGCCGAGGCTACGAGCAGTACTTC. Its protein product is CARRGRGGRGYEQYF.